A single T cell receptor (beta chain) is shown here with its context. Donors included only healthy HIV-negative adults lacking recent acute infections or vaccinations. A CD45RA+ naive subset and a CD45RA-negative memory subset were split from CD4+ cells. The data belong to a study of shared clonotypes between healthy human individuals. Study context: For every donor, three CD4 naive, three CD4 memory, two CD8 naive and one CD8 memory plates were used.

Assay: immunoSEQ multiplex PCR; the TCRdb copy retains only in-frame clones and omits some. The sample has some 1,100,000 clones, 75% to 80% seen once. The clonotype originates from a man aged 18 to 35 in good health. Some clones in this sample may be carry-over from other donors' samples. The sample was memory CD4+ T cells from PBMCs. Subset: CD45RA-negative fraction.

CDR3 amino acids: CASSQRLTNEKLFF. CDR3 nucleotide sequence: TGCGCCAGCAGCCAAAGGCTGACTAATGAAAAACTGTTTTTT. The chain joins TRBV4-3 to TRBJ1-4; unclear D gene. Germline CDR1 and CDR2: LGHNA and YSLEER. This CDR3 contains 14 residues. Trimming cost V 2 bases and J 2 bases, with 6 bases left between them.